The source of this T cell receptor beta chain is a study of blood T cell repertoires in COVID-19. The overall study: T cells, B-cell-depleted T cells, or PBMCs supplied cDNA or gDNA.

Germline-derived CDR1 and CDR2 are LNHDA and SQIVND (reference sequence). V was cut by 1 base and J by 3 bases, with 19 bases left in between. The CDR3 extends over 18 amino acids. Clones were read by immunoSEQ multiplex PCR, and TCRdb kept only the in-frame ones, dropping some. The sample lists 250,000 to 350,000 clones; over 75% were seen once. The sequenced sample was PBMCs or T cells enriched from blood (not recorded which). The sequence came from a woman aged 25 to 45 who had recovered from COVID-19. The rearrangement joins TRBV19 to TRBJ2-1; a possible D gene is TRBD2 (5 bases). The CDR3 is CASSIVRASGRNYNEQFF. The CDR3 DNA sequence: TGTGCCAGTAGTATAGTAAGGGCCAGCGGACGGAACTACAATGAGCAGTTCTTC.